This T cell receptor (beta chain) was observed in a study of cytomegalovirus exposure and HLA in healthy donors. Findings and limits, study-wide: Earlier analysis yielded a pattern in which most TCR beta V segments were productive about 90% or about 30% of the time. In a later analysis, V- and J-gene trimming of beta chains associated with a DCLRE1C missense variant, replicated independently.

13 Jbeta primers and 60 Vbeta primers were used for the PCR. Sequencing used immunoSEQ multiplex PCR; TCRdb keeps in-frame clones, though not all of them. The data show fewer than 200,000 clones, and the top ten clones hold about 1.2%. As for this clone: What it binds is unknown.

The V end lost 4 bases, the J end lost 2 bases, and 11 bases lay between the germline ends. CDR1 is ENHRY and CDR2 is SYGVKD in the germline V gene. The CDR3 loop spans 14 amino acids. The V gene is TRBV10-3, the J gene TRBJ1-2; no clear D gene. The sequence was collected from a woman in her sixties or seventies in good health and CMV-seronegative. The sequenced material came from PBMCs. CDR3 residues: CAISGSSLNYGYTF. For the CDR3, the DNA is TGTGCCATCAGTGGGAGCAGCCTAAACTATGGCTACACCTTC.